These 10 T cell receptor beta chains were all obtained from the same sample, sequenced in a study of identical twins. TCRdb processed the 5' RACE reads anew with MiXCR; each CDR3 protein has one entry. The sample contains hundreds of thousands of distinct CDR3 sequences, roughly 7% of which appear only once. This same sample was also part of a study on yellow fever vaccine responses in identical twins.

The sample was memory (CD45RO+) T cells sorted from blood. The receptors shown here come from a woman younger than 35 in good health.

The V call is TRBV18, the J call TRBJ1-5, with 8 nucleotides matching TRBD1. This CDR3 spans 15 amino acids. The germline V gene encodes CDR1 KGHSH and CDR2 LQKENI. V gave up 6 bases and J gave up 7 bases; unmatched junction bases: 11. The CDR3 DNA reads TGTGCCAGCTCGGCGACAGGGGTCAAGGGACAGCCCCAGCATTTT. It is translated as CASSATGVKGQPQHF.

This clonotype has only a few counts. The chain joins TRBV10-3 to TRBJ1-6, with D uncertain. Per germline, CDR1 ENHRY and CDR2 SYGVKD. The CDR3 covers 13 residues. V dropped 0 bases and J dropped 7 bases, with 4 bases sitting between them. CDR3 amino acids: CAISESRNSPLHF. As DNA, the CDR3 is TGTGCCATCAGTGAGTCGCGAAATTCACCCCTCCACTTT.

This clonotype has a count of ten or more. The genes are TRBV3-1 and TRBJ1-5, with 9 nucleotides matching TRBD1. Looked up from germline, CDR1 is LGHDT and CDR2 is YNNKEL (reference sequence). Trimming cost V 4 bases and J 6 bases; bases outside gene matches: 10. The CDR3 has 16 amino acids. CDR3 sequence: CASSPTGTGLGQPQHF. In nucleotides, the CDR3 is TGTGCCAGCAGCCCAACCGGGACAGGGTTGGGTCAGCCCCAGCATTTT.

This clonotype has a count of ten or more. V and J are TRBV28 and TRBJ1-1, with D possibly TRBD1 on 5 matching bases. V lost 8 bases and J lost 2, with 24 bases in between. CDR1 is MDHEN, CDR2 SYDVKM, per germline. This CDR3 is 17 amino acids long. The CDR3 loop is CASSRLGGWGTNTEAFF. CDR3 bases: TGTGCCAGCTCCCGCCTGGGGGGGTGGGGGACCAACACTGAAGCTTTCTTT.

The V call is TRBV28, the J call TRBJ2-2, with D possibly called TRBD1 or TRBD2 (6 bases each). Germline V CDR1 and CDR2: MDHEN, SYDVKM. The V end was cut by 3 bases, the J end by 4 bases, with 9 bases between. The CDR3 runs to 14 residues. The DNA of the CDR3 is TGTGCCAGCAGTTTTGGGGGGCTCACCGGGGAGCTGTTTTTT. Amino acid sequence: CASSFGGLTGELFF. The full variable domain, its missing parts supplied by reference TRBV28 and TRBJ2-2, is DVKVTQSSRYLVKRTGEKVFLECVQDMDHENMFWYRQDPGLGLRLIYFSYDVKMKEKGDIPEGYSVSREKKERFSLILESASTNQTSMYLCASSFGGLTGELFFGEGSRLTVL.

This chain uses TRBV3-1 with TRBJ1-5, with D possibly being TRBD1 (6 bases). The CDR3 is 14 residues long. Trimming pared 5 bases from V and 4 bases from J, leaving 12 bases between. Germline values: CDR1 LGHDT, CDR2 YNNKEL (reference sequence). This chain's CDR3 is CASSSGTPNQPQHF. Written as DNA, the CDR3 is TGTGCCAGCAGCTCCGGGACACCTAATCAGCCCCAGCATTTT.

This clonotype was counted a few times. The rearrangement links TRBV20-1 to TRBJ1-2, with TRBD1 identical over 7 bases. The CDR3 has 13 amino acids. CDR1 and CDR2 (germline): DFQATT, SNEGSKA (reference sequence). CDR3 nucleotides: TGCCTTCCCGGGACAGACGCGCTTCGAGGCTACACCTTC. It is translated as CLPGTDALRGYTF.

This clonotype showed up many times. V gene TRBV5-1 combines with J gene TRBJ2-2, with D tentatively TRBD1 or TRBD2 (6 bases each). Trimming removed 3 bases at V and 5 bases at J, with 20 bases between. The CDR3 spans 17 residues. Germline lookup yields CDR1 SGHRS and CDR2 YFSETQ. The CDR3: CASSWPPGAPYTGELFF. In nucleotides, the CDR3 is TGCGCCAGCAGCTGGCCCCCGGGGGCGCCCTATACCGGGGAGCTGTTTTTT.

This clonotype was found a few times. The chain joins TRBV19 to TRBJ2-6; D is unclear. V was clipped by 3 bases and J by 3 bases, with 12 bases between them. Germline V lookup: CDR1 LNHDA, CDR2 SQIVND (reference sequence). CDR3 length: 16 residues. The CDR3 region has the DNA TGTGCCAGTAGTATCGGCAGTTTGGGTGGGGCCAACGTCCTGACTTTC. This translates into CASSIGSLGGANVLTF.

CDR3 bases: TGTGCCAGCAGCTTAGACCGTGGGAGCTCCTACGAGCAGTACTTC. Its translation is CASSLDRGSSYEQYF. The V and J genes are TRBV7-6 and TRBJ2-7; the D gene is possibly TRBD2 (5 bases). Germline-derived CDR1 and CDR2 are SGHVS and FNYEAQ. The CDR3 covers 15 residues. Trimming pared 1 base from V and 0 bases from J, leaving 10 bases between.